This T cell receptor beta chain stems from a study of regulatory T cells in long-lasting Graves disease. Study context: It was over 5 years of antithyroid drugs, with positive TSH receptor antibodies, that meant persistent Graves' disease.

Indicated time point: persistent/refractory GD, antithyroid drugs over 5 years with positive TRAb. TCR sequences were obtained from RNA taken from PBMCs. Graves' disease was diagnosed by American Thyroid Association guidelines. The source of the patients was an endocrinology department in Xi'an, China. CDR3-region Arm-PCR and iRepertoire HTBI primers produced the TCR beta libraries. A single record per CDR3 protein comes from TCRdb applying MiXCR to the multiplex PCR reads. The table lists 400,000 to 500,000 distinct CDR3 sequences, around 21% of them singletons. This sequence was found in a female donor with Graves disease. Sequencing used peripheral blood mononuclear cells (PBMCs), obtained when the disease was refractory, from a patient treated with antithyroid drugs.

For the CDR3, the DNA is TGTGCCAGCAGTGATCCAGGGGGAACTGGAAACACCATATATTTT. It translates to CASSDPGGTGNTIYF. The chain is built from TRBV25-1 and TRBJ1-3; 7 nucleotides align to TRBD1. Germline-derived CDR1 and CDR2 are MGHDK and SYGVNS. The CDR3 covers 15 residues. J lost 2 bases, V lost 3 bases, and 4 bases had no gene match.